This T cell receptor beta chain stems from a study of cytomegalovirus exposure and HLA in healthy donors. Across the whole study: Ancestry clustering placed roughly four fifths of about 400 genotyped donors in the Caucasian-associated cluster.

Findings and caveats of the study: A later analysis by the authors found several of the most significant clusters apparently linked to common viral pathogens. Equally common other TCR beta chains were less clonally expanded than HLA-associated ones, a later analysis found.

Donors likely had unrecorded immune exposures despite being nominally healthy when sampled. PCR amplification relied on 60 Vbeta primers (plus 13 Jbeta primers). Libraries were prepared by immunoSEQ multiplex PCR; TCRdb keeps only in-frame clonotypes and omits some of them. The sample carries some 170,000 clones, about four fifths recorded once. With respect to this clone: The antigen remains unidentified.

The germline V gene encodes CDR1 MNHNS and CDR2 SASEGT. This CDR3 region has 12 residues. Trimming cost V 6 bases and J 4 bases; bases outside gene matches: 2. This TCR was recovered from a woman aged 50 to 60 in good health and CMV-seronegative. The chain couples TRBV6-1 to TRBJ1-1, with 7 bases aligning to TRBD1. Input material: PBMCs. The CDR3 loop reads CASSRDSTEAFF. In DNA form, the CDR3 reads TGTGCCAGCAGCAGGGACAGCACTGAAGCTTTCTTT.